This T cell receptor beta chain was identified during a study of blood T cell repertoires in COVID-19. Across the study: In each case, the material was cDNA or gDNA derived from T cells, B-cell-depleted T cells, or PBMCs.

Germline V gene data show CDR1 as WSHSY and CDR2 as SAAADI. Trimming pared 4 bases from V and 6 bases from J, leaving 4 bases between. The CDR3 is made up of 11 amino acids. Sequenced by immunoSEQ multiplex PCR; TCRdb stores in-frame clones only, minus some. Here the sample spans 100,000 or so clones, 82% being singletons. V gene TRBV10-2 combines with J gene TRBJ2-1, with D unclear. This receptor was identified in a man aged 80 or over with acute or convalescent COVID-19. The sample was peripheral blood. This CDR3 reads CASSGVNEQFF. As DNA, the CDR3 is TGCGCCAGCAGTGGAGTCAATGAGCAGTTCTTC.